What follows are 8 T cell receptor beta chains derived from one specimen sequenced in a study of regulatory T cells in long-lasting Graves disease. CDR3 regions were amplified by Arm-PCR using iRepertoire HTBI primers to build TCR beta libraries. TCRdb re-called the multiplex PCR reads through MiXCR, storing one row per CDR3 protein. The data contain 400,000 or so distinct CDR3 sequences, roughly 20% of them singletons. Time point in this sample: persistent/refractory GD, antithyroid drugs over 5 years with positive TRAb. PBMCs provided the RNA from which the TCR library was made. Sequenced here: peripheral blood mononuclear cells (PBMCs), sampled when the disease was refractory, from a patient treated with antithyroid drugs. The receptors shown here come from a female donor with Graves disease.

In this sample, this clonotype turned up many times. The chain joins TRBV7-6 to TRBJ2-2; 12 bases align to TRBD2. The CDR3 runs to 19 residues. CDR1 and CDR2 from the germline V gene are SGHVS and FNYEAQ. J lost 1 base, V lost 5 bases, and 11 bases had no gene match. The CDR3 DNA follows: TGTGCCAGCAGCCCCCAACCGGGACTAGCGGGCCAGAACACCGGGGAGCTGTTTTTT. Encoded protein: CASSPQPGLAGQNTGELFF. The full variable domain, rest sourced from reference TRBV7-6 and TRBJ2-2, is GAGVSQSPRYKVTKRGQDVALRCDPISGHVSLYWYRQALGQGPEFLTYFNYEAQQDKSGLPNDRFSAERPEGSISTLTIQRTEQRDSAMYRCASSPQPGLAGQNTGELFFGEGSRLTVL.

This clonotype was found a few times. This rearrangement joins TRBV6-5 to TRBJ2-4; no clear D. Trimming took off 3 bases at V and 10 bases at J, with 7 bases between the two ends. There are 11 residues in the CDR3. From germline, CDR1 is MNHEY and CDR2 SVGAGI. The CDR3 coding sequence is TGTGCCAGCAGTTATAGGTCGATTCAGTACTTC. Translated, it gives CASSYRSIQYF.

CDR3 sequence reads: CASSYSGTGGTGELFF. The DNA of the CDR3 is TGTGCCAGCAGCTACTCCGGGACAGGGGGGACCGGGGAGCTGTTTTTT. The V gene is TRBV7-9, the J gene TRBJ2-2; TRBD1 aligns across 11 bases. Germline values: CDR1 SEHNR, CDR2 FQNEAQ (reference sequence). The CDR3 has 16 amino acids. After removal of 4 bases from V and 5 bases from J, the junction contained 6 bases not matched to a gene. Full variable domain (remainder filled in from reference TRBV7-9 and TRBJ2-2): DTGVSQNPRHKITKRGQNVTFRCDPISEHNRLYWYRQTLGQGPEFLTYFQNEAQLEKSRLLSDRFSAERPKGSFSTLEIQRTEQGDSAMYLCASSYSGTGGTGELFFGEGSRLTVL.

CDR3 DNA sequence: TGTGCCAGCAGTGAAGGACCGCTCACTGAGGATGGCTACACCTTC. This codes for CASSEGPLTEDGYTF. The chain carries TRBV6-1 and TRBJ1-2; D gene ambiguous. Germline CDR1 MNHNS, CDR2 SASEGT. V was trimmed by 1 base and J by 6 bases, leaving 15 bases between them. This CDR3 comprises 15 residues.

This clonotype has more than one count but fewer than ten. This sequence joins TRBV7-9 and TRBJ2-7, with TRBD2 matching over 14 bases. CDR1 and CDR2 (germline): SEHNR, FQNEAQ (reference sequence). Unmatched junction bases numbered 9, after V lost 5 bases and J lost 0 bases. This CDR3 has 18 residues. The CDR3 region has the DNA TGTGCCAGCAGCGTCTTACCGGGACTAGCGGGAGTCTCCTACGAGCAGTACTTC. It yields the protein CASSVLPGLAGVSYEQYF. The full variable domain, with the rest looked up from reference TRBV7-9 and TRBJ2-7, is DTGVSQNPRHKITKRGQNVTFRCDPISEHNRLYWYRQTLGQGPEFLTYFQNEAQLEKSRLLSDRFSAERPKGSFSTLEIQRTEQGDSAMYLCASSVLPGLAGVSYEQYFGPGTRLTVT.

The chain carries TRBV6-5 and TRBJ2-7, with a weak D call TRBD2 (6 bases). Germline V gene sequence: CDR1 MNHEY, CDR2 SVGAGI. Trimming cost V 0 bases and J 4 bases, with 13 bases left between them. CDR3 length: 15 amino acids. CDR3: CASSYSEGSGYEQYF. DNA for the CDR3: TGTGCCAGCAGTTACTCGGAGGGGTCTGGTTACGAGCAGTACTTC.

This clonotype was seen ten or more times. The chain employs TRBV2 and TRBJ1-2; D is perhaps TRBD1 (5 bases). Germline V gives CDR1 SNHLY, CDR2 FYNNEI. V lost 5 bases to trimming and J lost 4 bases, with 14 bases between them. The CDR3 consists of 14 residues. The CDR3 DNA is TGTGCCAGCAGTAGGGACCTAATCCGCTATGGCTACACCTTC. It codes for CASSRDLIRYGYTF.

There are many counts of this clonotype. The chain is built from TRBV20-1 and TRBJ2-2; D is possibly TRBD1 (7 bases). Trimming cost V 5 bases and J 5 bases, with 15 bases left between them. Germline V CDR1 and CDR2: DFQATT, SNEGSKA (reference sequence). This CDR3 has 14 amino acids. As DNA, the CDR3 is TGCAGTGCTCGACAGGGCGGAGGGACCGGGGAGCTGTTTTTT. Its translation is CSARQGGGTGELFF.